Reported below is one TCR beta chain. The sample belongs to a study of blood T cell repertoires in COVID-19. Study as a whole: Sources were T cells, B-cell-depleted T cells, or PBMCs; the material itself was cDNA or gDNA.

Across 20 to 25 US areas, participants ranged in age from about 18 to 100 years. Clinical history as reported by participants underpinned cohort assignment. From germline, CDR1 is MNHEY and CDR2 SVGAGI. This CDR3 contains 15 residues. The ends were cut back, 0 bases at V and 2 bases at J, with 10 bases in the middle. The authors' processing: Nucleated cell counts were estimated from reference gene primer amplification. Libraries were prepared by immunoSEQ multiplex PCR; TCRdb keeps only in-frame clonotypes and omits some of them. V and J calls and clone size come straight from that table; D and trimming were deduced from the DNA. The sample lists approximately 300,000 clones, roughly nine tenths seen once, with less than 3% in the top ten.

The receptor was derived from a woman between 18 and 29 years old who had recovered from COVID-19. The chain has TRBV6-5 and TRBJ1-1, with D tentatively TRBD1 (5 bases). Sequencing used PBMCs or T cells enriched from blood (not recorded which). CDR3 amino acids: CASSYSGTPNTEAFF. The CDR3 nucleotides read TGTGCCAGCAGTTACTCAGGGACTCCTAACACTGAAGCTTTCTTT.